This is a list of T cell receptor beta chains from one sample in a study of cytomegalovirus exposure and HLA in healthy donors. The repertoire was sequenced with immunoSEQ multiplex PCR; TCRdb's copy has only in-frame clones and lacks some. The record lists about 110,000 clones, of which the ten most abundant hold about 6.8%. Sequencing was carried out using PBMCs. These TCRs come from a man between 40 and 49 years old in good health and CMV-seropositive. The CDR3 runs from the conserved cysteine through the conserved F or W. The D gene is left open where the match is weak.

V gene: TRBV7-6
J gene: TRBJ2-1
D gene: TRBD2
CDR3 DNA: TGTGCCAGCAGCCCCTACCCGGGAGGAGGGAATGAGCAGTTCTTC
CDR3 protein: CASSPYPGGGNEQFF

V gene: TRBV5-6
J gene: TRBJ2-7
D gene: NA
CDR3 DNA: TGTGCCAGCAGATCCCCCCGAGGAGACCCTTCCTCCTACGAGCAGTACTTC
CDR3 protein: CASRSPRGDPSSYEQYF

V gene: TRBV6-1
J gene: TRBJ1-5
D gene: NA
CDR3 DNA: TGTGCCAGCAGTGATCGTGGGCAGGGCCCCGAAAGCAATCAGCCCCAGCATTTT
CDR3 protein: CASSDRGQGPESNQPQHF

V gene: TRBV15
J gene: TRBJ2-7
D gene: NA
CDR3 DNA: TGTGCCACCAGCAGAGGCAGGGTCTACGAGCAGTACTTC
CDR3 protein: CATSRGRVYEQYF

V gene: TRBV15
J gene: TRBJ1-5
D gene: TRBD1
CDR3 DNA: TGTGCCACCAGCAGGACAGGGGACGGCAATCGGCCCCAGCATTTT
CDR3 protein: CATSRTGDGNRPQHF

V gene: TRBV27
J gene: TRBJ2-1
D gene: TRBD2
CDR3 DNA: TGTGCCAGCAGTTTGGCTAGCGGCTCCTACAATGAGCAGTTCTTC
CDR3 protein: CASSLASGSYNEQFF

V gene: TRBV27
J gene: TRBJ1-5
D gene: NA
CDR3 DNA: TGTGCTAGCAGTCCACGGCGCGGTCAGCCCCAGCATTTT
CDR3 protein: CASSPRRGQPQHF

V gene: TRBV18
J gene: TRBJ2-7
D gene: NA
CDR3 DNA: TGTGCCAGCTCACCACCAAGCCGCGAGCAGTACTTC
CDR3 protein: CASSPPSREQYF

V gene: TRBV25-1
J gene: TRBJ1-2
D gene: NA
CDR3 DNA: TGTGCCAGCAGTGGTTACGGCGCCGGGGGCTACACCTTC
CDR3 protein: CASSGYGAGGYTF

V gene: TRBV19
J gene: TRBJ2-1
D gene: TRBD2
CDR3 DNA: TGTGCCAGTAGTATACAAGGGACTAGCGGGAGGGCGTTCTTC
CDR3 protein: CASSIQGTSGRAFF

V gene: TRBV11-1
J gene: TRBJ2-1
D gene: NA
CDR3 DNA: TGTGCCAGCAGCTCCTATGGAGCGGGTGCATCCTACAATGAGCAGTTCTTC
CDR3 protein: CASSSYGAGASYNEQFF

V gene: TRBV19
J gene: TRBJ2-7
D gene: NA
CDR3 DNA: TGTGCCAGTAGTATTCCAGGTGCCACCTACGAGCAGTACTTC
CDR3 protein: CASSIPGATYEQYF

V gene: TRBV27
J gene: TRBJ2-6
D gene: TRBD2
CDR3 DNA: TGTGCCAGCACCAAACTAGCGGGCGCCTTCTCTGGGGCCAACGTCCTGACTTTC
CDR3 protein: CASTKLAGAFSGANVLTF

V gene: TRBV19
J gene: TRBJ1-4
D gene: NA
CDR3 DNA: TGTGCCAGCAGCTTCGACGGGTCTACTAATGAAAAACTGTTTTTT
CDR3 protein: CASSFDGSTNEKLFF

V gene: TRBV10-2
J gene: TRBJ1-2
D gene: NA
CDR3 DNA: TGCGCCAGCAGGGGGGGTCGTGGACTCCCAAACACTAACTATGGCTACACCTTC
CDR3 protein: CASRGGRGLPNTNYGYTF

V gene: TRBV15
J gene: TRBJ2-3
D gene: NA
CDR3 DNA: TGTGCCACCAGCAGGCCGTCGGACAGCTACACAGATACGCAGTATTTT
CDR3 protein: CATSRPSDSYTDTQYF

V gene: TRBV7-8
J gene: TRBJ2-6
D gene: TRBD1
CDR3 DNA: TGTGCCAGCCGCGGACAGGGGCTTTCTGGGGCCAACGTCCTGACTTTC
CDR3 protein: CASRGQGLSGANVLTF

V gene: TRBV29-1
J gene: TRBJ2-1
D gene: TRBD1
CDR3 DNA: TGCAGCGTCAGGAAAGGGACAGGGGGCATCAATGAGCAGTTCTTC
CDR3 protein: CSVRKGTGGINEQFF

V gene: TRBV11-2
J gene: TRBJ2-7
D gene: NA
CDR3 DNA: TGTGCCAGCAGCTTAGGTGCGGGCCATACCACCTACGAGCAGTACTTC
CDR3 protein: CASSLGAGHTTYEQYF

V gene: TRBV9
J gene: TRBJ1-3
D gene: NA
CDR3 DNA: TGTGCCAGCAGCGTAGCTGGAGGTCCCTCTGGAAACACCATATATTTT
CDR3 protein: CASSVAGGPSGNTIYF

V gene: TRBV11-1
J gene: TRBJ2-3
D gene: TRBD1
CDR3 DNA: TGTGCCAGCTGTGACAGGGGGAGCACAGATACGCAGTATTTT
CDR3 protein: CASCDRGSTDTQYF

V gene: TRBV5-6
J gene: TRBJ2-6
D gene: TRBD1
CDR3 DNA: TGTGCCAGCAGCACCGCGACAGGGGGCCTTTCTGGGGCCAACGTCCTGACTTTC
CDR3 protein: CASSTATGGLSGANVLTF

V gene: TRBV27
J gene: TRBJ1-2
D gene: NA
CDR3 DNA: TGTGCCAGCAGCCCAGACAATTATGGCTACACCTTC
CDR3 protein: CASSPDNYGYTF

V gene: TRBV29-1
J gene: TRBJ2-7
D gene: TRBD1
CDR3 DNA: TGCAGCGTTGGACAGGGGCCGTCCTACGAGCAGTACTTC
CDR3 protein: CSVGQGPSYEQYF

V gene: TRBV6-6
J gene: TRBJ1-3
D gene: NA
CDR3 DNA: TGTGCCAGCAGCTTCTCTGGAAACACCATATATTTT
CDR3 protein: CASSFSGNTIYF

V gene: TRBV28
J gene: TRBJ2-7
D gene: NA
CDR3 DNA: TGTGCCAGCAGTCTGAACAGGGCCTACGAGCAGTACTTC
CDR3 protein: CASSLNRAYEQYF

V gene: TRBV11-3
J gene: TRBJ2-5
D gene: NA
CDR3 DNA: TGTGCCAGCAGTTCAGGGGTGACAGAGACCCAGTACTTC
CDR3 protein: CASSSGVTETQYF

V gene: TRBV6-5
J gene: TRBJ2-7
D gene: TRBD1
CDR3 DNA: TGTGCCAGCAGCTCCGGGACAGTCTACGAGCAGTACTTC
CDR3 protein: CASSSGTVYEQYF